Each of the 3 T cell receptor beta chains below was sequenced from the same sample in a study of naive and memory T cell subsets. TCR cDNA received a 3' ligated oligonucleotide that carried a UMI. Amplification of ligated cDNA took four PCR rounds with SP2 and nested alpha and beta constant primers. In TCRdb, the 5' RACE reads were re-called with MiXCR into one record per CDR3 protein. The sample carries tens of thousands of distinct CDR3 sequences, about 8.3% recorded once. The receptors shown here come from a female donor in good health.

The chain is built from TRBV4-3 and TRBJ2-1, with TRBD1 identical over 9 bases. CDR3 length: 15 residues. Germline lookup yields CDR1 LGHNA and CDR2 YSLEER. J was trimmed by 4 bases and V by 5 bases; bases with no gene match: 6. DNA for the CDR3: TGCGCCAGCAGCTACGGACAGGGGCTTTACAATGAGCAGTTCTTC. Its translation: CASSYGQGLYNEQFF.

This clonotype was observed a few times. The chain recombines TRBV14 with TRBJ2-2, with TRBD2 matching over 7 bases. Germline assignment: CDR1 SGHDN and CDR2 FVKESK. V lost 4 bases to trimming and J lost 0 bases; unmatched junction nucleotides: 2. This CDR3 has 15 residues. The CDR3 here is CASSPGTTNTGELFF. Written as DNA, the CDR3 is TGTGCCAGCAGCCCCGGGACTACGAACACCGGGGAGCTGTTTTTT. The whole variable domain, filled in from reference TRBV14 and TRBJ2-2, reads EAGVTQFPSHSVIEKGQTVTLRCDPISGHDNLYWYRRVMGKEIKFLLHFVKESKQDESGMPNNRFLAERTGGTYSTLKVQPAELEDSGVYFCASSPGTTNTGELFFGEGSRLTVL.

This clonotype was counted a few times. The chain recombines TRBV5-1 with TRBJ1-1; D gene uncertain. CDR3 size: 13 residues. Germline V gene sequence: CDR1 SGHRS, CDR2 YFSETQ. V lost 4 bases to trimming and J lost 0 bases, with 7 bases between them. In DNA form, the CDR3 reads TGCGCCAGCAGCAGAGAGGTGAACACTGAAGCTTTCTTT. It translates to CASSREVNTEAFF. Combining the CDR3 with reference TRBV5-1 and TRBJ1-1 gives the whole variable domain KAGVTQTPRYLIKTRGQQVTLSCSPISGHRSVSWYQQTPGQGLQFLFEYFSETQRNKGNFPGRFSGRQFSNSRSEMNVSTLELGDSALYLCASSREVNTEAFFGQGTRLTVV.